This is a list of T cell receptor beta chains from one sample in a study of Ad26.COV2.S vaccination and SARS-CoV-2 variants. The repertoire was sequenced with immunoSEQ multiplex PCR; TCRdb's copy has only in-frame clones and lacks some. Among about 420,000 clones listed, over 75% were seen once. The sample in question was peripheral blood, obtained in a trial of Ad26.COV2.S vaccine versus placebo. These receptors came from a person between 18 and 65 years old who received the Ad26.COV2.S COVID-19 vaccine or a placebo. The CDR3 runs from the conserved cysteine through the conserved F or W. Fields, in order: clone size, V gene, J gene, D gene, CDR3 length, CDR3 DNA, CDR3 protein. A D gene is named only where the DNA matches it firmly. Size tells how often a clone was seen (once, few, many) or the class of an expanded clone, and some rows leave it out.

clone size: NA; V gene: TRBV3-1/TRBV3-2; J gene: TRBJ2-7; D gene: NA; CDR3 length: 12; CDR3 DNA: TGTGCCAGCAGCCAAAGAGCTTACGAGCAGTACTTC; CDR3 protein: CASSQRAYEQYF
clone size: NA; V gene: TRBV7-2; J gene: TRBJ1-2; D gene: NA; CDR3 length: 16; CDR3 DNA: TGTGCCAGCAGTTTCAACACAGGGAGAGGCGGTGGTGGCTACACCTTC; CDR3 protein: CASSFNTGRGGGGYTF
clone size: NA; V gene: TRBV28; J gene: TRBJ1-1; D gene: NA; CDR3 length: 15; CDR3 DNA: TGTGCCAGCAGTTTATTCCAGGATAGGGACACTGAAGCTTTCTTT; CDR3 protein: CASSLFQDRDTEAFF
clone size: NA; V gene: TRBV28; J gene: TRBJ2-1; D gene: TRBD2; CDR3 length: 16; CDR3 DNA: TGTGCCAGCAGTTTAGTGGCTAGCGGGGAGAGGGGGGAGCAGTTCTTC; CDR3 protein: CASSLVASGERGEQFF
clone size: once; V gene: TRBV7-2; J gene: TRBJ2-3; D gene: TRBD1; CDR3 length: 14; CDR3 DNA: TGTGCCAACGGGGAGGGACAGGGGGCAGATACGCAGTATTTT; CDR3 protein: CANGEGQGADTQYF
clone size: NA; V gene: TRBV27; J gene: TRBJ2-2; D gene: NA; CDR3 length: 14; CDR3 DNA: TGTGCCAGCAGTTGGGGACGAAACACCGGGGAGCTGTTTTTT; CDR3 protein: CASSWGRNTGELFF
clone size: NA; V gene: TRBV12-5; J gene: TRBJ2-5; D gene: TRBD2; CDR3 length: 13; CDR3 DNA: TGTGCTAGTGGTAAAGCGGGGGCCCTAGGGTTACACTTC; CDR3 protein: CASGKAGALGLHF
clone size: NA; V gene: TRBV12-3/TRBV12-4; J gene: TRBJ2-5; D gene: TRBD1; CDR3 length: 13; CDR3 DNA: TGTGCCAGCAGTTCAGGGGGCCCAGAGACCCAGTACTTC; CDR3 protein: CASSSGGPETQYF
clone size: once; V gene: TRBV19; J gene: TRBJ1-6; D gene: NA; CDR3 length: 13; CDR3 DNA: TGTGCCAGTAGTATGGGGCGTCGTTCACCCCTCCACTTT; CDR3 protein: CASSMGRRSPLHF
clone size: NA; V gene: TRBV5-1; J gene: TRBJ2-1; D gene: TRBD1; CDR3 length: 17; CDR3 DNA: TGCGCCAGCAGCTTGGCGGCAGGGGGCTTATCTTACAATGAGCAGTTCTTC; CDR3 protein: CASSLAAGGLSYNEQFF
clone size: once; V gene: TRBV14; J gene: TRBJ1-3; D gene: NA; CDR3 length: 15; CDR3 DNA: TGTGCCAGCAGCCCCTCCGACAGTAGGGGAAACACCATATATTTT; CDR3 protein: CASSPSDSRGNTIYF
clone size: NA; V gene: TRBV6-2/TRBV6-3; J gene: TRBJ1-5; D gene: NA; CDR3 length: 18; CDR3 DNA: TGTGCCAGCAGTTACGAGGAGTGGCGGGTTAGGAGCAATCAGCCCCAGCATTTT; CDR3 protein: CASSYEEWRVRSNQPQHF
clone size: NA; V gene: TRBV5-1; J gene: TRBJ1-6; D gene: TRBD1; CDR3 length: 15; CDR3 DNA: TGCGCCAGCAGCTTGGAGGGGACAGGGGTAGGGCCCCTCCACTTT; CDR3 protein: CASSLEGTGVGPLHF
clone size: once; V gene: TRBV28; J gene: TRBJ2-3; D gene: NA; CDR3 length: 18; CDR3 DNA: TGTGCCAGCAGTTTTAGTCAGGTACAGGGGAGGGTGGCAGATACGCAGTATTTT; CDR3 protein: CASSFSQVQGRVADTQYF
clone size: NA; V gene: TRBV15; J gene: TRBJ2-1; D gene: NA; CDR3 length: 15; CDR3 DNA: TGTGCCACCAGCAGAGGGGGCGGGGCCTACAATGAGCAGTTCTTC; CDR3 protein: CATSRGGGAYNEQFF
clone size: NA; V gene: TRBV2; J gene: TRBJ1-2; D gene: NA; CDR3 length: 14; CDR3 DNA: TGTGCCAGCAGTGAACCGGGGGACCACAAGGGCTACACCTTC; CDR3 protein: CASSEPGDHKGYTF
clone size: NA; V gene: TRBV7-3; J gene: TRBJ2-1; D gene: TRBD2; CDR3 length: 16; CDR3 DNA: TGTGCCAGCAGCTTCGGTCCTAGCGGGGGGTTCAATGAGCAGTTCTTC; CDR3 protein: CASSFGPSGGFNEQFF